This T cell receptor beta chain was identified in a study of T cell responses to AZD1222 COVID-19 vaccine. As for this clone: Its antigen is undetermined.

Sequencing used immunoSEQ multiplex PCR; TCRdb keeps in-frame clones, though not all of them. The sample consists of about 150,000 clones, more than 90% of them appearing once. The CDR3 runs 13 residues. The germline gives CDR1 MNHEY, CDR2 SMNVEV (reference sequence). J gave up 5 bases and V 4 bases, and 1 base lay outside the gene matches. Study-wide results and caveats: Mapped onto spike, vaccine-associated CD4 TCRs spanned it and were dominant at 160-218 and 743-854. None of the repertoires were sampled until the peak T cell response had passed. When two AZD1222 doses had been given, Spike-specific TCR breadth and depth rose.

Material: peripheral blood, obtained 28 days after the second AZD1222 dose. V is TRBV27 and J is TRBJ2-5; 10 bases map to TRBD1. This TCR was sampled from an adult who received the AZD1222 COVID-19 vaccine. CDR3 region: CASSWDRGETQYF. The CDR3 DNA sequence: TGTGCCAGCAGTTGGGACAGGGGTGAGACCCAGTACTTC.